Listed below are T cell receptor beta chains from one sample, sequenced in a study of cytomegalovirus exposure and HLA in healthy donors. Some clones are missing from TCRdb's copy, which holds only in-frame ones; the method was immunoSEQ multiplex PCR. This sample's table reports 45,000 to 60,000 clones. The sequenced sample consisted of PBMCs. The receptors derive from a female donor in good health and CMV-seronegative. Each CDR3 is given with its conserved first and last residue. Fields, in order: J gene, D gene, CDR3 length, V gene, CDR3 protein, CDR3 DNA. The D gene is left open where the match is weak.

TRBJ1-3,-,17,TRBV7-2,CASSLKPRIGDGNTIYF,TGTGCCAGCAGCTTAAAACCCCGAATAGGGGATGGAAACACCATATATTTT
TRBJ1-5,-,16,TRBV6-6,CASSYSGGGRNQPQHF,TGTGCCAGCAGTTACTCGGGAGGAGGGAGGAATCAGCCCCAGCATTTT
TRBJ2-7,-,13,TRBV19,CATQDIWSYEQYF,TGTGCCACCCAGGACATTTGGAGCTACGAGCAGTACTTC
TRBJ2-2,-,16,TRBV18,CASSPPGRPNTGELFF,TGTGCCAGCTCACCACCGGGCAGACCGAACACCGGGGAGCTGTTTTTT
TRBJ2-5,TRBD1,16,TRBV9,CASSVAQGVEQETQYF,TGTGCCAGCAGCGTAGCTCAGGGGGTGGAACAAGAGACCCAGTACTTC
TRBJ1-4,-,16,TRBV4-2,CASSQDRGSANEKLFF,TGTGCCAGCAGCCAAGATCGGGGATCGGCTAATGAAAAACTGTTTTTT
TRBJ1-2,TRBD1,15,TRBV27,CASSLRARGHSGYTF,TGTGCCAGCAGTTTAAGGGCCAGGGGGCATTCTGGCTACACCTTC
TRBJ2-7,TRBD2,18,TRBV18,CASSPTPLGAGGRYEQYF,TGTGCCAGCTCACCCACGCCTTTAGGAGCGGGGGGACGCTACGAGCAGTACTTC
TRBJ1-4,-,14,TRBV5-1,CASSLDQNNEKLFF,TGCGCCAGCAGCTTGGATCAGAATAATGAAAAACTGTTTTTT
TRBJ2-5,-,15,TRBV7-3,CASSLGGRTQETQYF,TGTGCCAGCAGCTTAGGTGGCCGGACACAAGAGACCCAGTACTTC
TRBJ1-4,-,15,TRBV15,CATSRRYPTNEKLFF,TGTGCCACCAGCAGGAGGTATCCAACTAATGAAAAACTGTTTTTT
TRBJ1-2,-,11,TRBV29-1,CSGDQGGGYTF,TGCAGCGGGGATCAGGGAGGAGGCTACACCTTC
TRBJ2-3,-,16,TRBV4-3,CASSQDPRAGTDTQYF,TGCGCCAGCAGCCAAGATCCCAGGGCAGGCACAGATACGCAGTATTTT
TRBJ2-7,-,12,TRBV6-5,CASTSTQFEQYF,TGTGCCAGCACCTCAACCCAGTTTGAGCAGTACTTC
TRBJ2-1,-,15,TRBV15,CATSRAGSNYNEQFF,TGTGCCACCAGCAGAGCGGGTAGTAACTACAATGAGCAGTTCTTC
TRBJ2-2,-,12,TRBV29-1,CSVQPNTGELFF,TGCAGCGTACAGCCTAACACCGGGGAGCTGTTTTTT
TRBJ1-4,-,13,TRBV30,CAWSVLIGEKLFF,TGTGCCTGGAGTGTCTTGATCGGGGAAAAACTGTTTTTT
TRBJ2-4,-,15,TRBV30,CAWSVDGLGATAQYF,TGTGCCTGGAGTGTAGACGGGTTGGGGGCGACCGCTCAGTACTTC
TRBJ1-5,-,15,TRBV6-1,CASSDPGEGNQPQHF,TGTGCCAGCAGTGACCCAGGGGAAGGCAATCAGCCCCAGCATTTT
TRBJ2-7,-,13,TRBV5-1,CASSLRSAYEQYF,TGCGCCAGCAGCTTGAGGAGTGCCTACGAGCAGTACTTC
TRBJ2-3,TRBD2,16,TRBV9,CASSVDRGGGTDTQYF,TGTGCCAGCAGCGTAGACCGGGGGGGCGGCACAGATACGCAGTATTTT
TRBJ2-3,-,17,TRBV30,CAWSLGNGKRSRDTQYF,TGTGCCTGGAGTCTCGGAAACGGGAAAAGGAGTCGAGATACGCAGTATTTT
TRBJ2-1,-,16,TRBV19,CASSTQGGRGGNEQFF,TGTGCCAGTAGCACGCAGGGAGGGAGGGGGGGCAATGAGCAGTTCTTC
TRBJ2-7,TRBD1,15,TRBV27,CASSLRQGADYEQYF,TGTGCCAGCAGTTTACGACAGGGGGCGGACTACGAGCAGTACTTC
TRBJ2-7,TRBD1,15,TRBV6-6,CASSPWGQGGNSQYF,TGTGCCAGCAGCCCCTGGGGACAGGGGGGGAATTCGCAGTACTTC
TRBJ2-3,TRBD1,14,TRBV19,CASSIGQGTDTQYF,TGTGCCAGTAGTATAGGACAGGGGACAGATACGCAGTATTTT
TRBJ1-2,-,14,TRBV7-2,CASSSGWGGSGYTF,TGTGCCAGCAGCTCCGGTTGGGGGGGCTCTGGCTACACCTTC
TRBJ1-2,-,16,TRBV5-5,CASSFESNRVLYGYTF,TGTGCCAGCAGCTTTGAAAGTAACAGGGTTCTCTATGGCTACACCTTC
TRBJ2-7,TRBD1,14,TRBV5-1,CASSLGTGGREQYF,TGCGCCAGCAGCTTGGGGACAGGGGGCCGCGAGCAGTACTTC
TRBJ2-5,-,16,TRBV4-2,CASSQDRGQGQETQYF,TGTGCCAGCAGCCAAGATAGGGGTCAGGGCCAAGAGACCCAGTACTTC
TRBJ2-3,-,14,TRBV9,CASSGGEFTDTQYF,TGTGCCAGCAGCGGGGGGGAGTTCACAGATACGCAGTATTTT
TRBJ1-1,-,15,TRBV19,CASSTTWVMNTEAFF,TGTGCCAGTAGCACTACCTGGGTGATGAACACTGAAGCTTTCTTT
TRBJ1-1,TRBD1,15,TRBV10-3,CAISGTGFENTEAFF,TGTGCCATCAGTGGGACAGGGTTTGAAAACACTGAAGCTTTCTTT
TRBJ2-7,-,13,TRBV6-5,CASSMTVLYEQYF,TGTGCCAGCAGTATGACAGTACTCTACGAGCAGTACTTC
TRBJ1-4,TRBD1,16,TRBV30,CAWSGGTGGLNEKLFF,TGTGCCTGGAGTGGAGGGACAGGTGGCCTCAATGAAAAACTGTTTTTT
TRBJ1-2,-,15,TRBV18,CASSPQSGVPYGYTF,TGTGCCAGCTCCCCGCAGTCGGGGGTTCCCTATGGCTACACCTTC
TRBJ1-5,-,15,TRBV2,CASRHEDSFNQPQHF,TGTGCCAGCAGACACGAGGACAGCTTCAATCAGCCCCAGCATTTT
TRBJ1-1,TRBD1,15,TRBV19,CASNRHGQGGAEAFF,TGTGCCAGTAATCGTCATGGACAGGGAGGCGCTGAAGCTTTCTTT
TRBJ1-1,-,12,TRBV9,CARREPRLEAFF,TGTGCCAGGAGGGAACCTAGGCTTGAAGCTTTCTTT
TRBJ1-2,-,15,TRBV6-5,CASSPRTAPNYGYTF,TGTGCCAGCAGTCCCCGGACAGCCCCTAACTATGGCTACACCTTC
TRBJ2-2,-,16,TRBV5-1,CASSLGVRPNTGELFF,TGCGCCAGCAGCTTGGGAGTGCGGCCGAACACCGGGGAGCTGTTTTTT
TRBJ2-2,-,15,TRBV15,CATSLYPPGTGELFF,TGTGCCACCAGCCTCTACCCTCCGGGGACCGGGGAGCTGTTTTTT